This TCR beta chain was captured by sequencing in a study of T cells in Graves' hyperthyroidism and ophthalmopathy. As for the study in general: Peripheral blood was drawn at first diagnosis, prior to all treatment.

Diagnosing involved the use of clinical symptoms, serum thyroxine and TRAb, thyroid ultrasound and orbital computed tomography. The germline CDR1 and CDR2 sequences are SGHAT and FQNNGV. The CDR3 length is 16 residues. Trimming cost V 4 bases and J 7 bases, with 19 bases left between them. Researchers took RNA transcripts and amplified the TCR beta CDR3 regions from them. The HTBI primer set served for first-round RT-PCR of the TCR CDR3. MiXCR, run by TCRdb on the multiplex PCR reads, gives a single entry per CDR3 protein. The top ten hold under 55% of the sample, which has over 400,000 distinct CDR3 sequences, approximately 23% seen once.

The chain combines TRBV11-2 with TRBJ2-2; a weak D match, TRBD2 (5 bases). The source of this sequence is a woman between 65 and 79 years old with Graves' ophthalmopathy. The sequencing sample was made of blood. DNA for the CDR3: TGTGCCAGCAGCTACTGGGCCAGCACGGGGAGCGGGGAGCTGTTTTTT. It yields the protein CASSYWASTGSGELFF.